A selection of T cell receptor beta chains follows, all from one sample in a study of PD-1 blockade in mismatch repair-deficient tumors. The assay was immunoSEQ multiplex PCR, and TCRdb's table has in-frame clones only and misses some. Here the sample spans tens of thousands of clones, about nine tenths being singletons. Sequenced material: peripheral blood, taken 52 weeks after starting pembrolizumab. The receptors stem from an adult with mismatch repair-deficient cancer. CDR3s include the opening cysteine and the closing phenylalanine or tryptophan.

V: TRBV6-5
J: TRBJ2-7
CDR3: CASSRGTSGKYEQYF

V: TRBV5-1
J: TRBJ2-6
CDR3: CASSLDSSGANVLTF

V: TRBV25-1
J: TRBJ1-4
CDR3: CASSDWDGKLFF

V: TRBV4-1
J: TRBJ1-2
CDR3: CASRQVGRDRLDYGYTF

V: TRBV7-9
J: TRBJ2-5
CDR3: CASSLIAGTGDLETQYF

V: TRBV4-1
J: TRBJ2-7
CDR3: CASSRTGGDSSDEQYF

V: TRBV19
J: TRBJ2-1
CDR3: CASSAGEQGSYNEQFF

V: TRBV11-2
J: TRBJ1-2
CDR3: CASSLARTGEDGYTF

V: TRBV9
J: TRBJ2-6
CDR3: CASSHPGAGANVLTF

V: TRBV27
J: TRBJ1-1
CDR3: CASSYIPGTADGTEAFF

V: TRBV11-2
J: TRBJ1-1
CDR3: CASSLALGRVNTEAFF

V: TRBV10-2
J: TRBJ2-3
CDR3: CASSDGGSSTDTQYF

V: TRBV6-5
J: TRBJ2-1
CDR3: CASSYGGSSYNEQFF

V: TRBV5-6
J: TRBJ2-7
CDR3: CASSLSERDHEQYF

V: TRBV7-2
J: TRBJ2-6
CDR3: CASSLGQGSGANVLTF

V: TRBV27
J: TRBJ2-4
CDR3: CASTTGQQLAKNIQYF

V: TRBV5-6
J: TRBJ2-7
CDR3: CASSLGGYSIYEQYF

V: TRBV28
J: TRBJ2-5
CDR3: CASSKELRETQYF

V: TRBV7-3
J: TRBJ2-5
CDR3: CASSPGGGAQETQYF

V: TRBV4-1
J: TRBJ2-4
CDR3: CASSQLAEIAKNIQYF

V: TRBV4-1
J: TRBJ2-4
CDR3: CASSLPGGNQYF

V: TRBV27
J: TRBJ2-7
CDR3: CASSALFESYEQYF

V: TRBV2
J: TRBJ2-7
CDR3: CASSRDRASYEQYF

V: TRBV6-5
J: TRBJ1-2
CDR3: CASSYGDSGYGYTF

V: TRBV21-1
J: TRBJ1-2
CDR3: CASSNSQPQGYTF

V: TRBV27
J: TRBJ1-5
CDR3: CASSLSSVGNQPQHF

V: TRBV21-1
J: TRBJ1-3
CDR3: CASSKVSGNTIYF

V: TRBV27
J: TRBJ1-3
CDR3: CASSLSGFSGNTIYF

V: TRBV13
J: TRBJ2-7
CDR3: CASSSQLAGFWKQYF

V: TRBV9
J: TRBJ2-7
CDR3: CASSAGGAYTYEQYF

V: TRBV27
J: TRBJ2-7
CDR3: CASSPYAGQTYEQYF

V: TRBV4-2
J: TRBJ1-1
CDR3: CASSPNDEAGPHTEAFF

V: TRBV27
J: TRBJ1-2
CDR3: CASRGQLREYGYTF

V: TRBV11-2
J: TRBJ1-2
CDR3: CASSLRNSYGYTF

V: TRBV7-9
J: TRBJ2-2
CDR3: CASSPRTGANTGELFF

V: TRBV5-6
J: TRBJ2-7
CDR3: CASSSGTGVYEQYF

V: TRBV19
J: TRBJ2-7
CDR3: CASSPGQGASYEQYF

V: TRBV29-1
J: TRBJ2-7
CDR3: CSVLALNEQYF

V: TRBV4-2
J: TRBJ2-3
CDR3: CASSPGLAGEQSTDTQYF

V: TRBV4-1
J: TRBJ2-4
CDR3: CASSQEPVLAKNIQYF

V: TRBV19
J: TRBJ2-1
CDR3: CASSRGAVTSGRERSYNEQFF

V: TRBV5-4
J: TRBJ2-3
CDR3: CASSPRQGKGDTQYF

V: TRBV21-1
J: TRBJ1-1
CDR3: CASSKETHQQGNTEAFF

V: TRBV30
J: TRBJ2-4
CDR3: CAWSVQQNIQYF

V: TRBV7-9
J: TRBJ2-1
CDR3: CASSPDSTPQFF

V: TRBV5-5
J: TRBJ2-5
CDR3: CASSLSGGAETQYF

V: TRBV5-5
J: TRBJ2-3
CDR3: CASSPAESTDTQYF

V: TRBV5-4
J: TRBJ2-1
CDR3: CASSLERGGHHNEQFF

V: TRBV11-2
J: TRBJ2-5
CDR3: CASSIDLTVGEETQYF

V: TRBV4-2
J: TRBJ2-7
CDR3: CASSQVRPNRIYEQYF

V: TRBV21-1
J: TRBJ1-2
CDR3: CASSKASKGDRSYGYTF

V: TRBV4-3
J: TRBJ2-7
CDR3: CASSLAGSGRREQYF

V: TRBV28
J: TRBJ2-3
CDR3: CASSPGWGDTDTQYF

V: TRBV7-9
J: TRBJ2-3
CDR3: CASSVTGTSGIFTQYF